Given below is one T cell receptor (beta chain) in context. The source of the sample is a study of patients and donors after allogeneic stem cell transplantation. TCRdb used MiXCR to reprocess the RT-PCR reads, holding one entry per CDR3 protein. Altogether approximately 61,000 distinct CDR3 sequences are present, about 14% being singletons, with the ten largest covering around 33%. This receptor was obtained from a human donor who was either an allogeneic HSCT recipient or a stem cell or donor lymphocyte infusion donor (not recorded which). It is not recorded whose cells these are; they may come from a transplant donor. What was sequenced was blood, either unsorted or a sorted T cell fraction (not recorded which).

CDR3 in amino acids: CASSFGFGLSSYNEQFF. In DNA, the CDR3 is TGTGCCAGCAGTTTCGGTTTTGGTCTCTCCTCCTACAATGAGCAGTTCTTC. The J gene is TRBJ2-1, the V gene TRBV27; no firm D call. Germline loops: CDR1 MNHEY, CDR2 SMNVEV (reference sequence). With 3 bases removed from V and 0 bases from J, the gap between germline ends came to 15 bases. The CDR3 runs 17 residues.